What follows are 27 T cell receptor beta chains derived from one specimen sequenced in a study of blood T cells in healthy people across ages. Next came a second PCR, run for 7 to 11 cycles, which used a sample-barcoded 5' primer along with a J-beta primer mix. TCRdb called the 5' RACE reads again in MiXCR, with one record for every CDR3 protein. This table holds more than 900,000 distinct CDR3 sequences, roughly 24% found once. These same records also appear under a second study, on T cells of mothers and their children.

Sequencing used blood. The receptors here all came from a girl aged 2 to 10 in good health.

This clonotype has more than one count but fewer than ten. The chain combines TRBV6-1 with TRBJ2-7; 14 bases agree with TRBD2. The CDR3 has 16 amino acids. Per the germline V gene, CDR1 is MNHNS and CDR2 is SASEGT. J lost 7 bases, V lost 8 bases, and 13 bases had no gene match. The CDR3 DNA reads as TGTGCCAGCGATACCGGGACTAGCGGGAGAGGAGTGGAGCAGTACTTC. It is translated as CASDTGTSGRGVEQYF.

This sequence joins TRBV7-2 and TRBJ2-3; 11 bases match TRBD2. The trim removed 0 bases at V and 3 bases at J, leaving 5 bases unmatched. The V gene's germline CDR1 is SGHTA and CDR2 FQGNSA. The CDR3 extends over 17 amino acids. This CDR3 is CASSLAVAGGKTDTQYF. DNA of the CDR3: TGTGCCAGCAGCTTAGCGGTAGCGGGGGGGAAGACAGATACGCAGTATTTT.

This clonotype was found many times. The chain links TRBV5-1 to TRBJ2-5, with 7 bases aligning to TRBD2. The V segment lost 4 bases and the J segment 6 bases; nucleotides outside the gene matches: 3. The CDR3 totals 12 residues. Germline CDR1 SGHRS, CDR2 YFSETQ. The CDR3 DNA is TGCGCCAGCAGCCCGGGGGGAAAGACCCAGTACTTC. It yields the protein CASSPGGKTQYF.

This clonotype was seen a few times. The chain employs TRBV4-3 and TRBJ2-1; possible D gene TRBD2, 6 bases. The J call is uncertain, as TRBJ2-5 better fits the DNA end. Germline loops: CDR1 LGHNA, CDR2 YSLEER. The CDR3 loop spans 13 amino acids. The CDR3 coding sequence is TGCGCCAGCAGCCAAGACGGGGGAAAGACCCAGTACTTC. Its translation is CASSQDGGKTQYF.

This clonotype showed up just a few times. This chain links TRBV3-1 with TRBJ1-2; 7 bases are shared with TRBD1. V dropped 4 bases and J dropped 8; count of bases not matched to a gene: 10. Germline V lookup: CDR1 LGHDT, CDR2 YNNKEL (reference sequence). This CDR3 has 14 amino acids. As DNA, the CDR3 is TGTGCCAGCAGCCCGCGGGACAGAGCGCTCGGCTACACCTTC. Its translation: CASSPRDRALGYTF.

The chain has TRBV3-1 and TRBJ2-7; D remains ambiguous. V shed 2 bases and J shed 6 bases, with 20 bases lying between them. CDR1 and CDR2 (germline): LGHDT, YNNKEL (reference sequence). The CDR3 contains 16 residues. Written as DNA, the CDR3 is TGTGCCAGCAGCCAATTTCGTCTAGTGAGGAACCTCGAGCAGTACTTC. Translation gives CASSQFRLVRNLEQYF.

The sample holds a few counts of this clonotype. This chain uses TRBV6-5 with TRBJ1-2; D is unclear. The length of the CDR3 is 14 residues. The germline V and J ends were trimmed by 6 bases and 5 bases, with 16 bases remaining between them. The germline V gene encodes CDR1 MNHEY and CDR2 SVGAGI. The CDR3 here is CASSRRIGRYGYTF. CDR3 DNA: TGTGCCAGCAGCCGCAGGATTGGAAGATATGGCTACACCTTC.

This rearrangement joins TRBV21-1 to TRBJ2-5; no check of the table's D call, TRBD2, against the DNA was made. TRBV21-1 is a recognized pseudogene. This CDR3 is 14 amino acids long. The DNA for the CDR3 is TGTGCCAGCAGCACTTGGAGGGTTCAAGAGACCCAGTACTTC. Its translation: CASSTWRVQETQYF.

This clonotype was seen ten or more times. V usage is TRBV7-3 and J usage is TRBJ1-1, with D uncertain. Trimming removed 6 bases from V and 1 base from J, with 9 bases in between. In germline, CDR1 is SGHTA, CDR2 FQGTGA. The CDR3 covers 13 residues. The CDR3 is CASSLRPNTEAFF. The CDR3 bases are TGTGCCAGCAGTTTACGTCCGAACACTGAAGCTTTCTTT.

The rearrangement uses TRBV10-3 and TRBJ2-3, with 8 positions matching TRBD1. Germline V gene data show CDR1 as ENHRY and CDR2 as SYGVKD. Trimming removed 6 bases from V and 6 bases from J; junction bases left unmatched: 2. There are 12 residues in the CDR3. The CDR3 region has the DNA TGTGCCATCAGCCGGGACAGGGATACGCAGTATTTT. It translates to CAISRDRDTQYF.

This clonotype came up a few times. V is TRBV28 and J is TRBJ1-3, with a tentative D call TRBD1 (5 bases). CDR1 is MDHEN and CDR2 is SYDVKM in the germline V gene. The germline V and J ends were trimmed by 1 base and 0 bases, with 19 bases remaining between them. The CDR3 extends over 19 amino acids. CDR3 bases: TGTGCCAGCAGTTTATACCCCCTTGGCGGGGGTTCCTCTGGAAACACCATATATTTT. This encodes CASSLYPLGGGSSGNTIYF.

CDR3 loop: CASSLGIENTQYF. The CDR3 bases are TGTGCCAGCAGCTTAGGGATCGAGAATACGCAGTATTTT. The J gene is TRBJ2-3, the V gene TRBV11-2; D is uncertain. The CDR3 has 13 amino acids. The ends were cut back, 1 base at V and 7 bases at J, with 9 bases in the middle. CDR1 is SGHAT and CDR2 is FQNNGV in the germline V gene.

As concerns this clonotype: The CDR3 ends on some other residue instead of the conserved phenylalanine or tryptophan, so this is likely a read error. V is TRBV2 and J is TRBJ2-2; no definite D call. The CDR3 loop spans 16 amino acids. V lost 3 bases and J 2 bases, leaving 13 bases between the germline ends. Germline V gene data show CDR1 as SNHLY and CDR2 as FYNNEI. CDR3 loop: CASSEMSLPNTGELFL. CDR3 DNA: TGTGCCAGCAGTGAGATGAGCCTACCTAACACCGGGGAGCTGTTTCTT.

CDR3 in DNA: TGTGCCAGCAGCAAACCCACCAGTAGCGGGGGTCGGTATGAGCAGTTCTTC. It translates to CASSKPTSSGGRYEQFF. The chain couples TRBV21-1 to TRBJ2-5; no DNA check was done on the table's D call, TRBD2. Gene TRBJ2-1 matches the end of the DNA better, so the J call may be wrong. TRBV21-1 is a documented pseudogene. The CDR3 contains 17 residues.

This clonotype was found a few times. J is TRBJ2-7 and V is TRBV9; D is ambiguous. Germline V CDR1 and CDR2: SGDLS, YYNGEE. V was cut by 0 bases and J by 2 bases, with 9 bases left in between. CDR3 length: 14 residues. The CDR3 DNA sequence: TGTGCCAGCAGCGTAGCGTGGAGTACCTACGAGCAGTACTTC. Translation: CASSVAWSTYEQYF.

The V and J genes are TRBV5-6 and TRBJ2-5, with 8 bases fitting TRBD2. V lost 3 bases to trimming and J lost 0 bases; unmatched junction nucleotides: 10. CDR3 length: 17 residues. Germline CDR1 SGHDT, CDR2 YYEEEE. In nucleotides, the CDR3 is TGTGCCAGCAGCTCTCCTTATATAGCGGGGTACCAAGAGACCCAGTACTTC. Amino acid sequence: CASSSPYIAGYQETQYF.

The chain couples TRBV4-2 to TRBJ2-1; D tentatively reads TRBD1 or TRBD2 (5 bases each). Trimming shortened V by 0 bases and J by 12 bases, and 27 bases separated the two germline ends. CDR3 length: 18 amino acids. Germline V gives CDR1 LGHNA, CDR2 YNFKEQ. CDR3 amino acids: CASSQEFVLGWDLLAQFF. The CDR3 DNA is TGTGCCAGCAGCCAAGAATTCGTCTTGGGGTGGGACCTCTTGGCGCAGTTCTTC.

The rearrangement joins TRBV12-3 or TRBV12-4 to TRBJ1-1; D unresolved. The CDR3 consists of 14 residues. Trimming took off 1 base at V and 8 bases at J, with 14 bases between the two ends. The CDR3 DNA sequence: TGTGCCAGCAGTTTAGGGGTAGCGAGAGGCGAAGCTTTCTTT. Encoded protein: CASSLGVARGEAFF.

A few counts support this clonotype. The CDR3 protein is CSARPTGEETQYF. CDR3 nucleotide sequence: TGCAGTGCTAGACCTACAGGGGAAGAGACCCAGTACTTC. The chain links TRBV20-1 to TRBJ2-5, with 7 nucleotides matching TRBD1. The germline V gene encodes CDR1 DFQATT and CDR2 SNEGSKA (reference sequence). The CDR3 consists of 13 residues. V dropped 2 bases and J dropped 3; count of bases not matched to a gene: 3.

This chain uses TRBV12-3 or TRBV12-4 with TRBJ2-5, with 7 bases aligning to TRBD2. Matching the DNA end better, TRBJ2-1 makes the J call doubtful. CDR3 length: 14 residues. The CDR3 DNA sequence: TGTGCCAGCACCGATGGCCGGGGGGTGGGGGAGCAGTTCTTC. Its translation is CASTDGRGVGEQFF.

The gene calls are TRBV7-2 and TRBJ1-2; weak D call: TRBD1 (6 bases). Germline CDR1 SGHTA, CDR2 FQGNSA. Deletions cut 5 bases from V and 8 bases from J, with 18 bases between. The CDR3 has 14 residues. The chain's CDR3 is CASSPQGGRMGYTF. CDR3 in DNA: TGTGCCAGCAGCCCTCAAGGGGGACGGATGGGCTACACCTTC.

This rearrangement joins TRBV20-1 to TRBJ2-5; 7 bases are shared with TRBD2. TRBJ2-7 explains the end of the DNA better; the J call may be wrong. CDR1 is DFQATT, CDR2 SNEGSKA, per germline (reference sequence). CDR3 length: 14 residues. As DNA, the CDR3 is TGCAGTGCTAGTCCCGGTACTAGCGACTACGAGCAGTACTTC. Its translation: CSASPGTSDYEQYF.

A few counts support this clonotype. J is TRBJ2-3 and V is TRBV29-1; 9 nucleotides align to TRBD2. The CDR3 consists of 14 residues. Germline CDR1 reads SQVTM; CDR2 reads ANQGSEA. V lost 6 bases and J lost 2; bases outside the gene matches: 6. The CDR3 region is CSVDLAGYTDTQYF. In DNA, the CDR3 is TGCAGCGTCGATCTAGCGGGGTACACAGATACGCAGTATTTT.

This clonotype was picked up a small number of times. The chain couples TRBV29-1 to TRBJ2-3; D remains unclear. The CDR3 loop spans 14 amino acids. The germline CDR1 and CDR2 sequences are SQVTM and ANQGSEA. V lost 1 base, J lost 3 bases, and 11 bases lay in between. CDR3 loop: CSVEGRLRTDTQYF. As DNA, the CDR3 is TGCAGCGTTGAAGGCAGGTTGAGGACAGATACGCAGTATTTT.

V gene TRBV7-9 combines with J gene TRBJ2-1; 7 bases are shared with TRBD1. There are 13 residues in the CDR3. CDR1 SEHNR and CDR2 FQNEAQ come from the germline V gene (reference sequence). Trimming took 5 bases from V and 9 from J; bases not matched to a gene: 7. The CDR3 DNA is TGTGCCAGCAGCCCCGGACAGGTCAGTGAGCAGTTCTTC. It specifies CASSPGQVSEQFF.

This clonotype has ten or more counts. The chain joins TRBV7-9 to TRBJ2-5; D gene uncertain. The J call may be faulty, since TRBJ2-7 better matches the DNA end. This CDR3 contains 12 residues. From germline, CDR1 is SEHNR and CDR2 FQNEAQ (reference sequence). CDR3 DNA: TGTGCCAGCGGATTAGCATCCTACGAGCAGTACTTC. Residues: CASGLASYEQYF.

This clonotype has more than one count but fewer than ten. The chain employs TRBV29-1 and TRBJ2-2; 10 bases map to TRBD2. The CDR3 contains 16 residues. Trimming removed 4 bases from V and 1 base from J; junction bases left unmatched: 6. Germline V gives CDR1 SQVTM, CDR2 ANQGSEA. The CDR3, as DNA: TGCAGCGTTGTTCTAGCGGGAGCGTTGAACACCGGGGAGCTGTTTTTT. This sequence encodes CSVVLAGALNTGELFF.